Each of the 5 T cell receptor beta chains below was sequenced from the same sample in a study of shared clonotypes between healthy human individuals. Sequencing used immunoSEQ multiplex PCR; TCRdb keeps in-frame clones, though not all of them. The top ten hold 0.3% to 0.45% of the sample, which has under 2.5 million clones, 85% to 95% seen once. Specimen: naive CD4+ T cells from PBMCs. Subset described: CD45RA+ positively selected. The receptors were gathered from a man aged 18 to 30 in good health. Some clones in this sample may be carry-over from other donors' samples.

The rearrangement uses TRBV30 and TRBJ1-6, with D possibly being TRBD1 (5 bases). The germline V and J ends were trimmed by 3 bases and 12 bases, with 9 bases remaining between them. From germline, CDR1 is GTSNPN and CDR2 SVGIG (reference sequence). This CDR3 has 11 residues. The CDR3 DNA is TGTGCCTGGAGCTTGACAGAACCCCTCCACTTT. Protein product: CAWSLTEPLHF. Full variable domain (missing parts from reference TRBV30 and TRBJ1-6): SQTIHQWPATLVQPVGSPLSLECTVEGTSNPNLYWYRQAAGRGLQLLFYSVGIGQISSEVPQNLSASRPQDRQFILSSKKLLLSDSGFYLCAWSLTEPLHFGNGTRLTVT.

The genes are TRBV6-5 and TRBJ2-7; D gene unclear. There are 13 residues in the CDR3. Germline V gives CDR1 MNHEY, CDR2 SVGAGI. The V and J ends lost 10 bases and 1 base respectively, with 14 bases between them. CDR3 DNA: TGTGCCATCAGCCCCTCCGGGTCCTACGAGCAGTACTTC. It encodes CAISPSGSYEQYF.

This rearrangement joins TRBV7-3 to TRBJ2-3; D is uncertain. CDR1 SGHTA and CDR2 FQGTGA come from the germline V gene. CDR3 length equals 13 residues. Trimming took 1 base from V and 6 from J, leaving 8 bases between them. This CDR3 is CASSLNNGDTQYF. CDR3 nucleotides: TGTGCCAGCAGCTTAAATAACGGGGATACGCAGTATTTT.

The chain is built from TRBV6-5 and TRBJ2-7; the D is unclear. The CDR3 has 14 amino acids. Looked up from germline, CDR1 is MNHEY and CDR2 is SVGAGI. Trimming shortened V by 2 bases and J by 0 bases, and 8 bases separated the two germline ends. DNA of the CDR3: TGTGCCAGCAGTTACCAAGCATTCTCCTACGAGCAGTACTTC. It codes for CASSYQAFSYEQYF.

The chain joins TRBV4-1 to TRBJ2-3; D remains ambiguous. The V gene lost 1 base and the J gene lost 2 bases, with 13 bases spanning the gap. From germline, CDR1 is MGHRA and CDR2 YSYEKL. This CDR3 spans 16 amino acids. The CDR3 reads CASSQAVASTTDTQYF. In DNA form, the CDR3 reads TGCGCCAGCAGCCAAGCTGTGGCTTCGACCACAGATACGCAGTATTTT.